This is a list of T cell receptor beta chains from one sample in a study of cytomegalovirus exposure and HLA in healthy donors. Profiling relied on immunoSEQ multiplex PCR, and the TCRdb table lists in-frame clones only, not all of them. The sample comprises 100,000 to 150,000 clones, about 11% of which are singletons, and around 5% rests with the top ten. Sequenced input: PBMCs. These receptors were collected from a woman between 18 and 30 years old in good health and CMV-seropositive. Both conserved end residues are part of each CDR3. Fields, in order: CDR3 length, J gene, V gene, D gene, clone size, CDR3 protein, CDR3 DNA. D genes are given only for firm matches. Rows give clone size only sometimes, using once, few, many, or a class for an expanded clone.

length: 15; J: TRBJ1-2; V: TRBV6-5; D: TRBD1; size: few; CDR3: CASSQTGDRTRGYTF; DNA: TGTGCCAGCAGTCAGACAGGGGATAGAACGCGAGGCTACACCTTC
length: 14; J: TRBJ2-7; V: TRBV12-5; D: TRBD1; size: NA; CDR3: CASGTGTGVDEQYF; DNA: TGTGCTAGTGGTACCGGGACAGGGGTAGACGAGCAGTACTTC
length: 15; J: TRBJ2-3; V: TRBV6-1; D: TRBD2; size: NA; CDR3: CASSEAAGGPDTQYF; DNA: TGTGCCAGCAGTGAAGCAGCGGGAGGGCCAGATACGCAGTATTTT
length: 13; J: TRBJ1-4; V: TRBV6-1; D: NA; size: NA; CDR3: CASSADRNEKLFF; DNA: TGTGCCAGCAGTGCCGACAGGAATGAAAAACTGTTTTTT
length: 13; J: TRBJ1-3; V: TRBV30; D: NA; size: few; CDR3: CASDVGLGNTIYF; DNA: TGTGCCTCCGATGTGGGGCTTGGAAACACCATATATTTT
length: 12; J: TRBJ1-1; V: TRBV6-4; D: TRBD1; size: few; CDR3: CASSEQGQRAFF; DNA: TGTGCCAGCAGTGAACAGGGGCAGAGAGCTTTCTTT
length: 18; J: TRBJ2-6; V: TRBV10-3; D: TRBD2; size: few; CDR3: CAISESSGSVSGANVLTF; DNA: TGTGCCATCAGTGAATCTAGCGGGAGTGTATCTGGGGCCAACGTCCTGACTTTC
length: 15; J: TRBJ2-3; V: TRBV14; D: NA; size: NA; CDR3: CASSQRAPSTDTQYF; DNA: TGTGCCAGCAGCCAGCGGGCCCCTAGCACAGATACGCAGTATTTT
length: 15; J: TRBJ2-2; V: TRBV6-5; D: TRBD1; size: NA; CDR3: CASSPRDRRTGELFF; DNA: TGTGCCAGCAGTCCCCGGGACAGGCGCACCGGGGAGCTGTTTTTT
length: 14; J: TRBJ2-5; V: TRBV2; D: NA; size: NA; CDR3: CATLRGGGTETQYF; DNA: TGTGCCACCTTGAGGGGAGGTGGGACGGAGACCCAGTACTTC
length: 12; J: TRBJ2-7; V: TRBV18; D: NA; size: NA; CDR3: CASSPREDEQYF; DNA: TGTGCCAGCTCACCACGGGAGGACGAGCAGTACTTC
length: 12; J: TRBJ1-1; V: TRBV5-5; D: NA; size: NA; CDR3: CASSVGQKEAFF; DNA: TGTGCCAGCAGCGTCGGACAGAAAGAAGCTTTCTTT
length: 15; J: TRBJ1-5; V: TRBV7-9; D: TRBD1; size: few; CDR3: CASSPGQGSNQPQHF; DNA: TGTGCCAGCAGCCCGGGACAGGGCAGCAATCAGCCCCAGCATTTT
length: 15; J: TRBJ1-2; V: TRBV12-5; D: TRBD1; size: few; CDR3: CASGSPGQGDYGYTF; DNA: TGTGCTAGTGGTTCTCCAGGACAGGGTGACTATGGCTACACCTTC
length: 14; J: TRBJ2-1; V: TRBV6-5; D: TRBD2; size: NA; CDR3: CASSSLAGGPEQFF; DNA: TGTGCCAGCAGTTCGCTAGCGGGAGGGCCGGAGCAGTTCTTC
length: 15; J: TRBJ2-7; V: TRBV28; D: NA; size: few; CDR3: CASSGTDSIYYEQYF; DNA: TGTGCCAGCAGCGGAACGGACAGCATATACTACGAGCAGTACTTC
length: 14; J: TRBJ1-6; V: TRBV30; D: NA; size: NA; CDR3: CAWSVGRGTSPLHF; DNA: TGTGCCTGGAGTGTGGGGCGGGGGACTTCACCCCTCCACTTT
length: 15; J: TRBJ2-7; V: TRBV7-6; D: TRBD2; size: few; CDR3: CASSPPAGGNYEQYF; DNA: TGTGCCAGCAGCCCCCCCGCGGGAGGGAACTACGAGCAGTACTTC
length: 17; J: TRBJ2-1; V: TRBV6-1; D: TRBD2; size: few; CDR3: CASSEEGWAGGLDEQFF; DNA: TGTGCCAGCAGTGAAGAGGGTTGGGCGGGAGGATTAGATGAGCAGTTCTTC
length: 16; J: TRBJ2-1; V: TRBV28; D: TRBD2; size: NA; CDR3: CASSSPGTSGYNEQFF; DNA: TGTGCCAGCAGCTCCCCCGGGACTAGCGGCTACAATGAGCAGTTCTTC
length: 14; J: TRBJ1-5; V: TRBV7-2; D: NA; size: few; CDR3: CASSKTGLNQPQHF; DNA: TGTGCCAGCTCCAAGACAGGTCTCAATCAGCCCCAGCATTTT
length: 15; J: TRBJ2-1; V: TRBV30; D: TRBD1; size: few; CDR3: CAWILGQGPVGEQFF; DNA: TGTGCCTGGATTCTCGGACAGGGGCCTGTAGGGGAGCAGTTCTTC
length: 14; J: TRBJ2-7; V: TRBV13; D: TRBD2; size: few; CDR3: CASSPSPTSGEQYF; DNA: TGTGCCAGCAGCCCGTCTCCTACTAGCGGCGAGCAGTACTTC
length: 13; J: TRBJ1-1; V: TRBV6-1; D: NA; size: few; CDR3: CASTGSDATEAFF; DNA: TGTGCCAGCACCGGGTCAGACGCCACTGAAGCTTTCTTT
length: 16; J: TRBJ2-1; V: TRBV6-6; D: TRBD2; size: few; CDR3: CASSYYPGTRDNEQFF; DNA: TGTGCCAGCAGTTACTACCCCGGGACTAGGGACAATGAGCAGTTCTTC
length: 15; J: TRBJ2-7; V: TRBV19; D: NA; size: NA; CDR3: CARIPKTTGTYEQYF; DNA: TGTGCCAGGATTCCCAAAACGACAGGAACCTACGAGCAGTACTTC
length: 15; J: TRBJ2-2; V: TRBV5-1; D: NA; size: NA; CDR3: CASSPSGFNTGELFF; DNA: TGCGCCAGCAGTCCCTCGGGGTTTAACACCGGGGAGCTGTTTTTT
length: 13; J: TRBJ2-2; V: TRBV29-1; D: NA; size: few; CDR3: CSVEPGNTGELFF; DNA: TGCAGCGTTGAGCCGGGGAACACCGGGGAGCTGTTTTTT
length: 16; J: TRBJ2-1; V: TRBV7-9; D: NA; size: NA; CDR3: CASSPPGGQVGNEQFF; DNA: TGTGCCAGCAGCCCCCCGGGGGGCCAGGTTGGCAATGAGCAGTTCTTC
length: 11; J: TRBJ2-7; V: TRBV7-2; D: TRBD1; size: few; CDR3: CASRDRDEQYF; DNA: TGTGCCAGCAGAGACAGGGACGAGCAGTACTTC